Given below is one T cell receptor beta chain in context. This sample stems from a study of shared clonotypes between healthy human individuals. The germline V gene encodes CDR1 SGHDT and CDR2 YYEEEE. Trimming removed 4 bases from V and 11 bases from J; junction bases left unmatched: 19. This CDR3 has 16 residues. The data were produced by immunoSEQ multiplex PCR, yet TCRdb's version contains in-frame clones alone and is incomplete. The data show around 530,000 clones, roughly four fifths seen once. Sequencing was carried out using PBMCs. The gene calls are TRBV5-6 and TRBJ2-5; TRBD1 aligns across 8 bases. The clonotype was recovered from a woman aged 40 to 55 in good health. Some clones in this sample may be carry-over from other donors' samples. CDR3 loop: CASSLGAGQGPREQYF. The CDR3 DNA reads TGTGCCAGCAGCCTCGGGGCCGGACAGGGACCTAGAGAGCAGTACTTC. Drawing the rest from reference TRBV5-6 and TRBJ2-5, the complete variable domain is DAGVTQSPTHLIKTRGQQVTLRCSPKSGHDTVSWYQQALGQGPQFIFQYYEEEERQRGNFPDRFSGHQFPNYSSELNVNALLLGDSALYLCASSLGAGQGPREQYFGPGTRLLVL.